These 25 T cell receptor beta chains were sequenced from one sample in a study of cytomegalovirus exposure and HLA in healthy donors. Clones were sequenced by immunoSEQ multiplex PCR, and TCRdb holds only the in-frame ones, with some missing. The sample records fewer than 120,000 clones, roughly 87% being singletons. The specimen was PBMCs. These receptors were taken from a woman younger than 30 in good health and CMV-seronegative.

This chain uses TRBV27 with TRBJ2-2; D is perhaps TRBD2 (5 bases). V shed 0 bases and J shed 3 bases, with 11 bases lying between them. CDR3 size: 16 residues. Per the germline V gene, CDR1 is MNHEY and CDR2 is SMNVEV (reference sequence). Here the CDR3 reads CASSLSRRRDTGELFF. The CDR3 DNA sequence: TGTGCCAGCAGTTTATCTCGGAGGCGGGACACCGGGGAGCTGTTTTTT.

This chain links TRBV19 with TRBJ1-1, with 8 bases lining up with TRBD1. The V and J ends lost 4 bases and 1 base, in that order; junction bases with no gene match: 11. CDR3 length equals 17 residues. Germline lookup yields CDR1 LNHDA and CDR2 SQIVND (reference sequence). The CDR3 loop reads CASSTYGQGGGNTEAFF. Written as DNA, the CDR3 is TGTGCCAGTAGTACCTATGGACAGGGTGGGGGGAACACTGAAGCTTTCTTT.

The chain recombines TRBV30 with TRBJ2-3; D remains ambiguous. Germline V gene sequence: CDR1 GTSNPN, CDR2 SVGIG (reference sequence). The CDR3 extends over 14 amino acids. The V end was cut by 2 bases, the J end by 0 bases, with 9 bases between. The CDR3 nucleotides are TGTGCCTGGAGTAAGTTAGCCAGCACAGATACGCAGTATTTT. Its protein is CAWSKLASTDTQYF.

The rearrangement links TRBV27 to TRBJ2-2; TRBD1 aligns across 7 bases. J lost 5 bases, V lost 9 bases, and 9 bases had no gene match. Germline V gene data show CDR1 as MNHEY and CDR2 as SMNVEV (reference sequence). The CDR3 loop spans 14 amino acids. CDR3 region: CASTTGVGTGELFF. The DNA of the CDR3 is TGTGCCAGTACTACAGGGGTGGGTACCGGGGAGCTGTTTTTT.

CDR3 loop: CAWSASGASTDTQYF. For the CDR3, the DNA is TGTGCCTGGAGCGCGAGCGGAGCTAGCACAGATACGCAGTATTTT. V usage is TRBV30 and J usage is TRBJ2-3, with TRBD2 as a possible D gene (5 bases). Germline V gene data show CDR1 as GTSNPN and CDR2 as SVGIG (reference sequence). The CDR3 is 15 residues long. Trimming cost V 3 bases and J 0 bases, with 13 bases left between them. Full variable domain (remainder filled in from reference TRBV30 and TRBJ2-3): SQTIHQWPATLVQPVGSPLSLECTVEGTSNPNLYWYRQAAGRGLQLLFYSVGIGQISSEVPQNLSASRPQDRQFILSSKKLLLSDSGFYLCAWSASGASTDTQYFGPGTRLTVL.

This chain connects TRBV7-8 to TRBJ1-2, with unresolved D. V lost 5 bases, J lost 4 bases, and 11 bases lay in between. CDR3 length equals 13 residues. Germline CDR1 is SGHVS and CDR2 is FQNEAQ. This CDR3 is CASSTTGIYGYTF. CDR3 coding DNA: TGTGCCAGCAGCACCACGGGGATCTATGGCTACACCTTC.

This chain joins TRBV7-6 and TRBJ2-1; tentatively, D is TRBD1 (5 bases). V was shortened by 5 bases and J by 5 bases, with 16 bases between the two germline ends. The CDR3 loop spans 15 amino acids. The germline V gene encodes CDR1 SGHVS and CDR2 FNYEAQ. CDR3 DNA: TGTGCCAGCAGCGAGCTGGCAGGGTCCCACAATGAGCAGTTCTTC. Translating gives CASSELAGSHNEQFF.

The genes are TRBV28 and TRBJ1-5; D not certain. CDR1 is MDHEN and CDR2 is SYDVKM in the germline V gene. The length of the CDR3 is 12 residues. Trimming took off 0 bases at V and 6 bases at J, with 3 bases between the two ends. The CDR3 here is CASSLWAQPQHF. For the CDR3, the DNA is TGTGCCAGCAGTTTATGGGCTCAGCCCCAGCATTTT.

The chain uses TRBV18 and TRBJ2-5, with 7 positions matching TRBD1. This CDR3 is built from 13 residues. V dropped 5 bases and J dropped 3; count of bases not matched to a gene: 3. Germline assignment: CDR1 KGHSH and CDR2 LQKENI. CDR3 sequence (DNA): TGTGCCAGCTCAATTGGGACAGAAGAGACCCAGTACTTC. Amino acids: CASSIGTEETQYF. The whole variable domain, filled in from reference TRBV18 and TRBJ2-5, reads NAGVMQNPRHLVRRRGQEARLRCSPMKGHSHVYWYRQLPEEGLKFMVYLQKENIIDESGMPKERFSAEFPKEGPSILRIQQVVRGDSAAYFCASSIGTEETQYFGPGTRLLVL.

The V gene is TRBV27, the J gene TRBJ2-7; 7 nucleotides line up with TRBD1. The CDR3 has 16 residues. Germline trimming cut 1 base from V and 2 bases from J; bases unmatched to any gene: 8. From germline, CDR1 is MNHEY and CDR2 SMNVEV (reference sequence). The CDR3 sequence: CASSLYHTGTAYEQYF. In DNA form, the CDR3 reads TGTGCCAGCAGTTTATATCATACCGGGACAGCCTACGAGCAGTACTTC.

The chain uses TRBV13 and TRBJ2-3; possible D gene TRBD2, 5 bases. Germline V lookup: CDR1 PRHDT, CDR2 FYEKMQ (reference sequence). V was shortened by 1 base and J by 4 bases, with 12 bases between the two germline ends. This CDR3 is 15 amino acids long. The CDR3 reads CASSLDARRSDTQYF. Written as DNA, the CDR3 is TGTGCCAGCAGCTTAGATGCAAGGAGGTCAGATACGCAGTATTTT. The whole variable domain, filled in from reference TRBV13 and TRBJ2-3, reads AAGVIQSPRHLIKEKRETATLKCYPIPRHDTVYWYQQGPGQDPQFLISFYEKMQSDKGSIPDRFSAQQFSDYHSELNMSSLELGDSALYFCASSLDARRSDTQYFGPGTRLTVL.

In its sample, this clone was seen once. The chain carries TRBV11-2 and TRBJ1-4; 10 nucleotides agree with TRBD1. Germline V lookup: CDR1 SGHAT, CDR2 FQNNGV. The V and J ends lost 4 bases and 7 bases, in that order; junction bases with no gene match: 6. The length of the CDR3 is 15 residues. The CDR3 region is CASSSRQGAGEKLFF. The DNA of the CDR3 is TGTGCCAGCAGCTCTCGACAGGGGGCGGGTGAAAAACTGTTTTTT.

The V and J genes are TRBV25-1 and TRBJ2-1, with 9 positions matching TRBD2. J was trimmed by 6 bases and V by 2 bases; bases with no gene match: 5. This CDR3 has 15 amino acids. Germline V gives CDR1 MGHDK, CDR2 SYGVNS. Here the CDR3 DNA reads TGTGCCAGCAGTGAAGTGCGGGGGGGCCCCAATGAGCAGTTCTTC. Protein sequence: CASSEVRGGPNEQFF.

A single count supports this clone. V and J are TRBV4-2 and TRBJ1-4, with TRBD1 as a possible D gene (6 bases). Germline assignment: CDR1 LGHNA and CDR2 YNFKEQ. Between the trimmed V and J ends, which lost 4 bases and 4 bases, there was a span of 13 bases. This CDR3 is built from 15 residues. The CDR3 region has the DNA TGTGCCAGCAGCCCAAGACAGGAGAATAATGAAAAACTGTTTTTT. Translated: CASSPRQENNEKLFF.

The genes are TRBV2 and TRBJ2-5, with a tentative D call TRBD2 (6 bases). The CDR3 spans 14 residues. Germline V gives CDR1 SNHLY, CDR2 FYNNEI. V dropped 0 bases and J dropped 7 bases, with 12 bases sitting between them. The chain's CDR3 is CASSEAGQGGTQYF. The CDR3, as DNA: TGTGCCAGCAGTGAAGCGGGGCAGGGAGGGACCCAGTACTTC.

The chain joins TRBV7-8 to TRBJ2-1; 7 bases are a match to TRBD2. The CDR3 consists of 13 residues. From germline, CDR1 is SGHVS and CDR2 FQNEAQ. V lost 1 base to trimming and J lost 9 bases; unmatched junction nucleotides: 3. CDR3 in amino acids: CASSLGGSSEQFF. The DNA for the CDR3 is TGTGCCAGCAGCTTAGGCGGGAGCAGTGAGCAGTTCTTC.

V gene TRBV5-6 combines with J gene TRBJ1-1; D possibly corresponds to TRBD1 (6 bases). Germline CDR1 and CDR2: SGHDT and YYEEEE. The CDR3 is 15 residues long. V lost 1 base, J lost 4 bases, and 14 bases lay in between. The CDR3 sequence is CASSLFGGAGTEAFF. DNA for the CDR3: TGTGCCAGCAGCTTGTTTGGGGGCGCGGGCACTGAAGCTTTCTTT.

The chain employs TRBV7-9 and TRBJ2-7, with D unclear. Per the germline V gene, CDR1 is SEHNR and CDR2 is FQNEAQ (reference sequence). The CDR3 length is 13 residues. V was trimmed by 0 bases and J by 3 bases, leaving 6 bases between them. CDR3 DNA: TGTGCCAGCAGCTTAGCGGCCAGCTACGAGCAGTACTTC. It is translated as CASSLAASYEQYF. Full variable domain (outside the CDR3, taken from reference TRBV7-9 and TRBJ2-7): DTGVSQNPRHKITKRGQNVTFRCDPISEHNRLYWYRQTLGQGPEFLTYFQNEAQLEKSRLLSDRFSAERPKGSFSTLEIQRTEQGDSAMYLCASSLAASYEQYFGPGTRLTVT.

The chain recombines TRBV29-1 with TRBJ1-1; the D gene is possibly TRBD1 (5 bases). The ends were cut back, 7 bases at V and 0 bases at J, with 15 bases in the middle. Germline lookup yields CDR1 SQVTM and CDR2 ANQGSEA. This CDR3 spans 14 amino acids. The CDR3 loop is CSASGRRMNTEAFF. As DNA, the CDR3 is TGCAGCGCCTCAGGGAGGCGGATGAACACTGAAGCTTTCTTT.

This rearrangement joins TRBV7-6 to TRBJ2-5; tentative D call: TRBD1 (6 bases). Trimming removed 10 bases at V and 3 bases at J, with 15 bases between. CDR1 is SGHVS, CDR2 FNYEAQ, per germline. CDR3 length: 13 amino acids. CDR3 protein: CATSPGAKETQYF. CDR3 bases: TGTGCCACCAGTCCAGGGGCAAAAGAGACCCAGTACTTC. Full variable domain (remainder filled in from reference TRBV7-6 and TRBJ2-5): GAGVSQSPRYKVTKRGQDVALRCDPISGHVSLYWYRQALGQGPEFLTYFNYEAQQDKSGLPNDRFSAERPEGSISTLTIQRTEQRDSAMYRCATSPGAKETQYFGPGTRLLVL.

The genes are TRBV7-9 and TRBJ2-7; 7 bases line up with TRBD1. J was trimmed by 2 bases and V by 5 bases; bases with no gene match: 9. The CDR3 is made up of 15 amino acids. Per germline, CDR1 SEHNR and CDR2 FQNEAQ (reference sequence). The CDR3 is CASSGAGTEAYEQYF. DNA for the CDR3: TGTGCCAGCAGCGGGGCCGGGACAGAGGCCTACGAGCAGTACTTC.

The CDR3 sequence: CASSFSDGSTQGYTF. In nucleotides, the CDR3 is TGCGCCAGCAGCTTCAGTGATGGTTCCACGCAGGGCTACACCTTC. The chain links TRBV5-1 to TRBJ1-2, with D uncertain. The V end was cut by 2 bases, the J end by 8 bases, with 19 bases between. The CDR3 is 15 residues long. Germline CDR1 SGHRS, CDR2 YFSETQ.

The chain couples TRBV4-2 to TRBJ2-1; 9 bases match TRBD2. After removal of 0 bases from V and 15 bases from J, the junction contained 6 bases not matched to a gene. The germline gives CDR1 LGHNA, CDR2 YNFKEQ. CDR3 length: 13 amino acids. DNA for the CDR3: TGTGCCAGCAGCCAAGATGTTGGAGCGGGAGGGTTCTTC. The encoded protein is CASSQDVGAGGFF.

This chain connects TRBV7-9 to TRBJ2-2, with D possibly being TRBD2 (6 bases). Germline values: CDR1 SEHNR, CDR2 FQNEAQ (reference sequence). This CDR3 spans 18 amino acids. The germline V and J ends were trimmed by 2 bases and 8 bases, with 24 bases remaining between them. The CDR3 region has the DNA TGTGCCAGCAGCTTATTGGGAGGCATGGAAAAGCACCGGGGGGAGCTGTTTTTT. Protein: CASSLLGGMEKHRGELFF.

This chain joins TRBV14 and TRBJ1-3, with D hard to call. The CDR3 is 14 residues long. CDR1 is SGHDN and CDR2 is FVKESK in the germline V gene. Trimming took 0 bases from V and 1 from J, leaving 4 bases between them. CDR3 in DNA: TGTGCCAGCAGCCAAGATTCATCTGGAAACACCATATATTTT. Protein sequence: CASSQDSSGNTIYF.